This entry lists 10 T cell receptor beta chains sequenced from one sample in a study of T cell responses to AZD1222 COVID-19 vaccine. Measured with immunoSEQ multiplex PCR; TCRdb has only the in-frame clones, and not every one. The sample yields about 160,000 clones, around nine tenths seen once. Sequences were derived from peripheral blood, sampled on day 0 of AZD1222 vaccination. Every receptor here comes from an adult in good health.

The chain recombines TRBV19 with TRBJ1-4; tentative D call: TRBD1 (5 bases). Trimming left V 10 bases short and J 2 bases short, with 26 bases between. Germline values: CDR1 LNHDA, CDR2 SQIVND (reference sequence). There are 18 residues in the CDR3. The CDR3 region has the DNA TGTGCCACTGAATCCACGAGTCGCAGGGTTAATACTAATGAAAAACTGTTTTTT. Amino acid sequence: CATESTSRRVNTNEKLFF. The full variable domain, in which reference TRBV19 and TRBJ1-4 provide the parts outside the CDR3, is DGGITQSPKYLFRKEGQNVTLSCEQNLNHDAMYWYRQDPGQGLRLIYYSQIVNDFQKGDIAEGYSVSREKKESFPLTVTSAQKNPTAFYLCATESTSRRVNTNEKLFFGSGTQLSVL.

This chain joins TRBV24-1 and TRBJ2-5; D is ambiguous. V was shortened by 4 bases and J by 7 bases, with 15 bases between the two germline ends. Germline-derived CDR1 and CDR2 are KGHDR and SFDVKD. The CDR3 spans 14 residues. CDR3 in amino acids: CATSDSPQAGTQYF. The CDR3 nucleotides are TGTGCCACCAGTGACAGTCCTCAGGCAGGGACCCAGTACTTC.

The chain employs TRBV6-5 and TRBJ2-7; possibly TRBD1 or TRBD2 for D (5 bases each). The length of the CDR3 is 12 residues. Trimming left V 7 bases short and J 7 bases short, with 14 bases between. The germline V gene has CDR1 MNHEY and CDR2 SVGAGI. CDR3 DNA sequence: TGTGCCAGCATTCGGGGCATTAATGAGCAGTACTTC. This sequence encodes CASIRGINEQYF.

The chain links TRBV7-2 to TRBJ2-5; 7 bases fit TRBD1. Germline lookup yields CDR1 SGHTA and CDR2 FQGNSA. V dropped 2 bases and J dropped 4; count of bases not matched to a gene: 4. This CDR3 comprises 14 residues. The CDR3 region has the DNA TGTGCCAGCAGCTTACGACAGGGCGGAGAGACCCAGTACTTC. Translating gives CASSLRQGGETQYF.

The rearrangement joins TRBV2 to TRBJ2-7; 9 bases are shared with TRBD1. V shed 5 bases and J 3 bases; nucleotides not matched to a gene: 8. The CDR3 contains 15 residues. CDR1 SNHLY and CDR2 FYNNEI come from the germline V gene. In DNA, the CDR3 is TGTGCCAGCAGTATGACAGGGGGAGATTTCTACGAGCAGTACTTC. Protein sequence: CASSMTGGDFYEQYF.

This sequence joins TRBV28 and TRBJ2-1; 10 positions match TRBD1. V gave up 3 bases and J gave up 10 bases; unmatched junction bases: 12. The CDR3 consists of 16 residues. CDR1 MDHEN and CDR2 SYDVKM come from the germline V gene. CDR3 DNA: TGTGCCAGCAGTTTTACGTGGGGACAGGGGTCAATCGAGCAGTTCTTC. Protein: CASSFTWGQGSIEQFF.

This rearrangement joins TRBV28 to TRBJ1-5, with a possible D match to TRBD1 (5 bases). Germline lookup yields CDR1 MDHEN and CDR2 SYDVKM. The germline V and J ends were trimmed by 4 bases and 11 bases, with 18 bases remaining between them. There are 14 residues in the CDR3. CDR3 loop: CASSSTGTRGAQHF. CDR3 in DNA: TGTGCCAGCAGTTCTACCGGGACGCGGGGGGCCCAGCATTTT.

This chain connects TRBV28 to TRBJ2-7; 7 nucleotides agree with TRBD1. Germline V CDR1 and CDR2: MDHEN, SYDVKM. The junction had 10 bases not matched to a gene; V was cut back by 6 bases and J by 2 bases. The length of the CDR3 is 15 residues. In nucleotides, the CDR3 is TGTGCCAGCAGCTCCCCCGGGACAGTCCCCTACGAGCAGTACTTC. It is translated as CASSSPGTVPYEQYF.

This clone has a single count. This chain links TRBV28 with TRBJ1-1, with D unclear. The CDR3 sequence is 13 residues long. The germline CDR1 and CDR2 sequences are MDHEN and SYDVKM. Trimming took 3 bases from V and 0 from J, leaving 5 bases between them. In DNA form, the CDR3 reads TGTGCCAGCAGTTTGGTCATGAACACTGAAGCTTTCTTT. Its protein is CASSLVMNTEAFF.

The rearrangement joins TRBV6-5 to TRBJ1-4; no firm D call. V shed 6 bases and J shed 8 bases, with 10 bases lying between them. The CDR3 extends over 12 amino acids. In germline, CDR1 is MNHEY, CDR2 SVGAGI. CDR3 DNA: TGTGCCAGCAGCGCCCAGGTGGAAAAACTGTTTTTT. The encoded protein is CASSAQVEKLFF.